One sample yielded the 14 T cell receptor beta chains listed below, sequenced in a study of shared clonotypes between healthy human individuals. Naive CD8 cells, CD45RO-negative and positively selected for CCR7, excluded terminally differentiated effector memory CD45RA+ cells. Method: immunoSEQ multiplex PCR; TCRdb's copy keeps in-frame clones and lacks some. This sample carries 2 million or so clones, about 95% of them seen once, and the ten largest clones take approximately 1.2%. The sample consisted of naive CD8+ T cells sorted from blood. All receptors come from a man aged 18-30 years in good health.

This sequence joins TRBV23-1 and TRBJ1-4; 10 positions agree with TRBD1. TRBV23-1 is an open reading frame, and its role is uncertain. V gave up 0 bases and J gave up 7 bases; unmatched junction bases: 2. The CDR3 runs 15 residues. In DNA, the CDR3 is TGCGCCAGCAGTCAATCGACAGGGGGCCGTGAAAAACTGTTTTTT. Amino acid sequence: CASSQSTGGREKLFF.

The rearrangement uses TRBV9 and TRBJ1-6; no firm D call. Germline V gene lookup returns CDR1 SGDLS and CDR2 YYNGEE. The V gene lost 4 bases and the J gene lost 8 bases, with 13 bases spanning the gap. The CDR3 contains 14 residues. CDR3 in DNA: TGTGCCAGCAGCCCGCGGACGGCCGATTCACCCCTCCACTTT. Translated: CASSPRTADSPLHF.

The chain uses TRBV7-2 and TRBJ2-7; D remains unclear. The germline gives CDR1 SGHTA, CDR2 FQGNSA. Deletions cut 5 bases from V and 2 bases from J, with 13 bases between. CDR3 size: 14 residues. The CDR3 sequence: CASSPTGLTYEQYF. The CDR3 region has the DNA TGTGCCAGCAGCCCCACCGGATTAACCTACGAGCAGTACTTC.

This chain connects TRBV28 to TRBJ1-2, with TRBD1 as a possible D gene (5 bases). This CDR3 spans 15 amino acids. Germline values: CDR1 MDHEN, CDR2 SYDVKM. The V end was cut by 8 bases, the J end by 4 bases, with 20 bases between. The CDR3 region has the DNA TGTGCCAGCTCACCCCTCGAGGCGGGGGGCTATGGCTACACCTTC. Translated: CASSPLEAGGYGYTF.

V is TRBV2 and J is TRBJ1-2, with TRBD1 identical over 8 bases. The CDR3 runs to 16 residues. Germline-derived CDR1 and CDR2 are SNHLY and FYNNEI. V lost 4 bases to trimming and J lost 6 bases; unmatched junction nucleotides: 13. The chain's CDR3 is CASSGYGQGGLDGYTF. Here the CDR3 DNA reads TGTGCCAGCAGTGGTTATGGACAGGGAGGACTTGATGGCTACACCTTC.

The DNA for the CDR3 is TGTGCCAGCAGCTTGGCGAGCGGAAAAAACAATGAGCAGTTCTTC. As protein: CASSLASGKNNEQFF. V gene TRBV7-9 combines with J gene TRBJ2-1; maybe TRBD2 (5 bases). The V gene lost 3 bases and the J gene lost 5 bases, with 14 bases spanning the gap. CDR1 and CDR2 (germline): SEHNR, FQNEAQ (reference sequence). The CDR3 totals 15 residues.

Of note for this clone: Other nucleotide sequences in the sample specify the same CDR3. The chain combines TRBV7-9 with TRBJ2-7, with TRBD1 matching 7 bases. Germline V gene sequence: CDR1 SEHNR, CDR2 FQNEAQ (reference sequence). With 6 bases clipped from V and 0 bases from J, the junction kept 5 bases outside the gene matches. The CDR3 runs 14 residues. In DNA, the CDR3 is TGTGCCAGCAGTCCACAGGGGCTCTCCTACGAGCAGTACTTC. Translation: CASSPQGLSYEQYF. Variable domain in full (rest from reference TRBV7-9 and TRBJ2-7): DTGVSQNPRHKITKRGQNVTFRCDPISEHNRLYWYRQTLGQGPEFLTYFQNEAQLEKSRLLSDRFSAERPKGSFSTLEIQRTEQGDSAMYLCASSPQGLSYEQYFGPGTRLTVT.

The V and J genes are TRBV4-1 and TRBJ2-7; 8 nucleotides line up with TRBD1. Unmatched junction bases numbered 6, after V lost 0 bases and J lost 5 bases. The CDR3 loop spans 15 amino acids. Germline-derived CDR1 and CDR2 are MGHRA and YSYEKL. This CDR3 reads CASSQEYYRGDEQYF. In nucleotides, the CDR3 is TGCGCCAGCAGCCAAGAATACTACAGGGGGGACGAGCAGTACTTC.

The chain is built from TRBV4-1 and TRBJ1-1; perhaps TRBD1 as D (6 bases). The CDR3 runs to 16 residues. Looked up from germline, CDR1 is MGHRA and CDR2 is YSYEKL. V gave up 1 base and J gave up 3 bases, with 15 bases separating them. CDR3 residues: CASSQGPGGPYTEAFF. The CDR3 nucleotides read TGCGCCAGCAGCCAAGGGCCCGGGGGCCCCTACACTGAAGCTTTCTTT.

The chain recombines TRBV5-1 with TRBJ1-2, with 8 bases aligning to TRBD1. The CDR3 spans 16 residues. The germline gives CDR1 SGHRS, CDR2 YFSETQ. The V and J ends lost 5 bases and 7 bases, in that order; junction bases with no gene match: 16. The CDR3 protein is CASRVESAGGNGGYTF. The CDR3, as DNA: TGCGCCAGCAGGGTGGAGAGTGCAGGGGGCAATGGTGGCTACACCTTC.

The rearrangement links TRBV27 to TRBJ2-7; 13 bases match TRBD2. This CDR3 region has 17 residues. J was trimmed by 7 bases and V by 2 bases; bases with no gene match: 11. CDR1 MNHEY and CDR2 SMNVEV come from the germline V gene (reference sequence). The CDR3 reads CASSLTLLAGGPGEQYF. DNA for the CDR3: TGTGCCAGCAGTTTAACATTACTAGCGGGAGGGCCGGGAGAGCAGTACTTC.

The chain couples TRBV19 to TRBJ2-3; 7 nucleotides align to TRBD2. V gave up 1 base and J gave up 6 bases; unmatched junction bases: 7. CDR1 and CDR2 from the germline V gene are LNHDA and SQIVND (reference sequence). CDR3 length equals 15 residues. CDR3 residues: CASSIAGGDLDTQYF. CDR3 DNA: TGTGCCAGTAGTATAGCTGGGGGGGATTTGGATACGCAGTATTTT.

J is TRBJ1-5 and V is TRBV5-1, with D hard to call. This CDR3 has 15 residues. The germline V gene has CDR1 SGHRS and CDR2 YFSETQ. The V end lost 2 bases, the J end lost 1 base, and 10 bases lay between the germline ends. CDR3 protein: CASSFSFESNQPQHF. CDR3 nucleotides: TGCGCCAGCAGCTTCTCCTTCGAAAGCAATCAGCCCCAGCATTTT.

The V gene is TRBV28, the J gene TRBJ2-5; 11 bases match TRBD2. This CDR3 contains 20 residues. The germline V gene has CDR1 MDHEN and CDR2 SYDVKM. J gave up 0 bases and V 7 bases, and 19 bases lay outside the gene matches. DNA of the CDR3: TGTGCCAGCACCTACCCCGCAAGGCTAGCGGGGGGACCGTACCAAGAGACCCAGTACTTC. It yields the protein CASTYPARLAGGPYQETQYF.